The source of this TCR beta chain is a study of cytomegalovirus exposure and HLA in healthy donors. Study-level points and caveats: A later analysis reportedly found fewer N-insertions in an Asian-associated ancestry cluster than the roughly 670-donor mean. Based on reports, TCR beta sequences accurately predicted HLA-A and HLA-B alleles for most subjects. TCR beta chain V- and J-gene trimming was linked, in a later analysis, to a missense variant in DCLRE1C.

In regard to this clone: Its specificity is unknown.

CDR1 and CDR2 from the germline V gene are MGHRA and YSYEKL. Trimming pared 0 bases from V and 3 bases from J, leaving 12 bases between. CDR3 length: 16 residues. PCR was performed using 60 Vbeta and 13 Jbeta primers. Sequenced by immunoSEQ multiplex PCR; TCRdb stores in-frame clones only, minus some. Found here are around 25,000 clones, roughly 79% of them singletons; the top ten hold 4.5%. The rearrangement links TRBV4-1 to TRBJ2-1, with D perhaps matching TRBD1 (6 bases). The sample comprised PBMCs. The receptor's source is a male donor in good health and CMV-seronegative. The CDR3, as DNA: TGCGCCAGCAGCCAAGACCCCCCAGGGGACTACAATGAGCAGTTCTTC. Its protein product is CASSQDPPGDYNEQFF.